Below, 17 T cell receptor beta chains from the same sample are listed, as sequenced in a study of a mutant IDH1 vaccine in newly diagnosed glioma. The time point: week 23, last vaccination. Mutant IDH1 20-mer peptide, at 300 ug, made up each vaccine dose, with topical imiquimod. Antigens of these TCRs are unknown. Repertoires were generated with immunoSEQ multiplex PCR, while TCRdb's copy carries only in-frame clones and drops some. The data hold about 64,000 clones, with about 88% observed a single time. This specimen was PBMCs, taken from a glioma patient whose treatment included an IDH1 peptide vaccine. The receptor set was obtained from a young man with glioma.

This clone came up once. The CDR3 spells CASSPGPEGPGELFF. DNA of the CDR3: TGTGCCAGCAGCCCGGGACCGGAGGGGCCCGGGGAGCTGTTTTTT. J is TRBJ2-2 and V is TRBV7-9; a weak D match, TRBD2 (6 bases). The V end was cut by 5 bases, the J end by 6 bases, with 16 bases between. This CDR3 is built from 15 residues. Germline values: CDR1 SEHNR, CDR2 FQNEAQ (reference sequence). The entire variable domain, with the rest obtained from reference TRBV7-9 and TRBJ2-2, is as follows: DTGVSQNPRHKITKRGQNVTFRCDPISEHNRLYWYRQTLGQGPEFLTYFQNEAQLEKSRLLSDRFSAERPKGSFSTLEIQRTEQGDSAMYLCASSPGPEGPGELFFGEGSRLTVL.

CDR3 sequence: CSAHRVEQYF. CDR3 coding DNA: TGCAGTGCTCACCGTGTCGAGCAGTACTTC. The V gene is TRBV20-1, the J gene TRBJ2-7, with unresolved D. Between the trimmed V and J ends, which lost 5 bases and 6 bases, there was a span of 8 bases. The CDR3 extends over 10 amino acids. Germline CDR1 DFQATT, CDR2 SNEGSKA (reference sequence).

The CDR3 DNA reads as TGTGCCAGCAGCCCGGGACAGGGATTCTACGAGCAGTACTTC. Translation gives CASSPGQGFYEQYF. The chain joins TRBV11-2 to TRBJ2-7, with 9 bases fitting TRBD1. The CDR3 runs 14 residues. Trimming removed 5 bases from V and 3 bases from J; junction bases left unmatched: 5. From germline, CDR1 is SGHAT and CDR2 FQNNGV.

The chain carries TRBV19 and TRBJ2-1; 11 bases are shared with TRBD2. Per the germline V gene, CDR1 is LNHDA and CDR2 is SQIVND (reference sequence). V trimming: 5 bases; J trimming: 16 bases; junction bases outside the gene matches: 10. This CDR3 has 13 amino acids. This chain's CDR3 is CASSQLAGAGVFF. In DNA, the CDR3 is TGTGCCAGTAGTCAACTAGCGGGGGCAGGGGTTTTCTTC.

The chain couples TRBV28 to TRBJ1-4; a possible D gene is TRBD1 (5 bases). Germline loops: CDR1 MDHEN, CDR2 SYDVKM. Trimming left V 3 bases short and J 7 bases short, with 12 bases between. The CDR3 consists of 14 residues. The CDR3 region is CASSLQGGGEKLFF. In DNA form, the CDR3 reads TGTGCCAGCAGTTTGCAGGGAGGAGGTGAAAAACTGTTTTTT.

A single count supports this clone. The V and J genes are TRBV5-6 and TRBJ1-1, with 7 bases that match TRBD1. This CDR3 has 13 residues. With V trimmed by 4 bases and J by 6 bases, 6 bases remained unmatched. Germline CDR1 is SGHDT and CDR2 is YYEEEE. The CDR3 DNA sequence: TGTGCCAGCAGCCCCGACAGGGCGGCTGAAGCTTTCTTT. Protein sequence: CASSPDRAAEAFF.

Note on this clone: Other DNA sequences in the sample encode the same CDR3. The CDR3 here is CASSRAQGLAKNIQYF. CDR3 DNA: TGTGCCAGCAGTCGAGCACAGGGGTTGGCCAAAAACATTCAGTACTTC. This chain connects TRBV5-8 to TRBJ2-4; TRBD1 aligns across 7 bases. CDR3 size: 16 residues. Germline lookup yields CDR1 SGHTS and CDR2 YDEGEE. With V trimmed by 5 bases and J by 1 base, 9 bases remained unmatched.

The chain is built from TRBV19 and TRBJ2-7; a possible D gene is TRBD1 (6 bases). The CDR3 covers 14 residues. The V end lost 6 bases, the J end lost 0 bases, and 12 bases lay between the germline ends. Germline V lookup: CDR1 LNHDA, CDR2 SQIVND (reference sequence). The CDR3 region is CASRRQASSYEQYF. The CDR3 DNA reads TGTGCCAGTAGACGACAGGCTAGCTCCTACGAGCAGTACTTC.

The J gene is TRBJ1-1, the V gene TRBV7-9; TRBD1 might be the D (5 bases). Deletions cut 3 bases from V and 2 bases from J, with 13 bases between. CDR3 length: 15 residues. Germline loops: CDR1 SEHNR, CDR2 FQNEAQ (reference sequence). Here the CDR3 reads CASSFPPTANTEAFF. Written as DNA, the CDR3 is TGTGCCAGCAGCTTTCCCCCGACAGCAAACACTGAAGCTTTCTTT.

The DNA of the CDR3 is TGTGCCAGCAGTTCATCGGTGAACACCGGGGAGCTGTTTTTT. It codes for CASSSSVNTGELFF. The chain combines TRBV28 with TRBJ2-2; D not resolved. CDR3 size: 14 residues. In germline, CDR1 is MDHEN, CDR2 SYDVKM. V was trimmed by 4 bases and J by 1 base, leaving 7 bases between them.

The genes are TRBV7-7 and TRBJ2-5; D may match TRBD1 or TRBD2 (5 bases each). The ends were cut back, 5 bases at V and 1 base at J, with 17 bases in the middle. The germline gives CDR1 SSHAT, CDR2 FNYEAQ (reference sequence). The CDR3 is made up of 16 amino acids. The CDR3 nucleotides read TGTGCCAGCAGCCTGAGGGACGGCTCGTCCCAAGAGACCCAGTACTTC. Encoded protein: CASSLRDGSSQETQYF.

This rearrangement joins TRBV7-7 to TRBJ2-5; 14 bases line up with TRBD2. Losses at the gene ends were 5 bases for V and 5 bases for J; bases not matched to a gene: 7. Germline-derived CDR1 and CDR2 are SSHAT and FNYEAQ (reference sequence). The CDR3 consists of 16 residues. DNA for the CDR3: TGTGCCAGCAGCCCCAAGACTAGCGGGGGGGCTGAGACCCAGTACTTC. It specifies CASSPKTSGGAETQYF.

CDR3 bases: TGCGCCAGCAGCCTAAGCGGGGGGTCAACAGATACGCAGTATTTT. It encodes CASSLSGGSTDTQYF. This chain connects TRBV5-1 to TRBJ2-3; the match to TRBD2 covers 9 bases. This CDR3 is built from 15 residues. Germline lookup yields CDR1 SGHRS and CDR2 YFSETQ. J gave up 3 bases and V 4 bases, and 6 bases lay outside the gene matches.

This clone is a singleton in its sample. The J gene is TRBJ1-2, the V gene TRBV28, with 9 bases aligning to TRBD1. Trimming cost V 6 bases and J 4 bases; bases outside gene matches: 9. CDR3 length: 15 residues. Germline loops: CDR1 MDHEN, CDR2 SYDVKM. The CDR3 sequence: CASRYTGGQVYGYTF. CDR3 DNA sequence: TGTGCCAGCAGATACACAGGGGGCCAAGTCTATGGCTACACCTTC.

The chain has TRBV7-2 and TRBJ2-1; D is perhaps TRBD2 (5 bases). The CDR3 is 17 residues long. CDR1 is SGHTA and CDR2 is FQGNSA in the germline V gene. Trimming shortened V by 5 bases and J by 1 base, and 18 bases separated the two germline ends. CDR3 nucleotide sequence: TGTGCCAGCAGCGCCCCCCGGGATAGGGTGTCCTACAATGAGCAGTTCTTC. This encodes CASSAPRDRVSYNEQFF.

The table lists this clone with a count of one. This sequence joins TRBV19 and TRBJ1-1; no firm D call. This CDR3 has 14 amino acids. Trimming removed 4 bases at V and 0 bases at J, with 9 bases between. Per the germline V gene, CDR1 is LNHDA and CDR2 is SQIVND (reference sequence). The CDR3 spells CASSTDLVNTEAFF. The CDR3 region has the DNA TGTGCCAGTAGTACGGACTTGGTGAACACTGAAGCTTTCTTT.

V is TRBV7-9 and J is TRBJ1-4, with D maybe TRBD1 (6 bases). The CDR3 covers 17 residues. Germline assignment: CDR1 SEHNR and CDR2 FQNEAQ (reference sequence). Trimming took off 1 base at V and 3 bases at J, with 15 bases between the two ends. In DNA, the CDR3 is TGTGCCAGCAGCTTAGTAGGAGGGGGAGGCTCTAATGAAAAACTGTTTTTT. It encodes CASSLVGGGGSNEKLFF.